This T cell receptor (beta chain) was found in a study of vaccination and CD4 T cells after COVID-19. Study-level background: The convalescents comprised six males and four females, two of them Hispanic. Either the Pfizer-BioNTech BNT162b2 or Moderna mRNA-1273 vaccine was given as two doses.

Study-wide results and limits: Convalescent participants were relatively few, and none had early post-infection timepoints studied.

V shed 0 bases and J shed 2 bases, with 10 bases lying between them. Germline values: CDR1 GTSNPN, CDR2 SVGIG (reference sequence). The length of the CDR3 is 14 residues. This clonotype was counted between two and nine times. The antigen is unknown. Treatment given: approximately nine-day PBMC culture with coronavirus spike peptide pools or control peptides (ViraFEST assay). The ViraFEST method relied on peptide pools to expand antigen-specific T cells, followed by TCR sequencing. Sequencing of cultured CD4+ T cell DNA used the Oncomine TCR Beta short-read assay. TCRdb analysed the PCR reads with MiXCR anew, one entry per CDR3 protein. The repertoire holds tens of thousands of distinct CDR3 sequences, with around half as singletons.

The chain links TRBV30 to TRBJ1-2, with D hard to call. The sample consisted of CD4+ T cells from blood, cultured in vitro. The clonotype originates from a human donor who had recovered from COVID-19. CDR3 region: CAWSVPGRNYGYTF. The CDR3 DNA reads TGTGCCTGGAGTGTTCCAGGAAGGAACTATGGCTACACCTTC. The whole variable domain, remainder taken from reference TRBV30 and TRBJ1-2, is SQTIHQWPATLVQPVGSPLSLECTVEGTSNPNLYWYRQAAGRGLQLLFYSVGIGQISSEVPQNLSASRPQDRQFILSSKKLLLSDSGFYLCAWSVPGRNYGYTFGSGTRLTVV.